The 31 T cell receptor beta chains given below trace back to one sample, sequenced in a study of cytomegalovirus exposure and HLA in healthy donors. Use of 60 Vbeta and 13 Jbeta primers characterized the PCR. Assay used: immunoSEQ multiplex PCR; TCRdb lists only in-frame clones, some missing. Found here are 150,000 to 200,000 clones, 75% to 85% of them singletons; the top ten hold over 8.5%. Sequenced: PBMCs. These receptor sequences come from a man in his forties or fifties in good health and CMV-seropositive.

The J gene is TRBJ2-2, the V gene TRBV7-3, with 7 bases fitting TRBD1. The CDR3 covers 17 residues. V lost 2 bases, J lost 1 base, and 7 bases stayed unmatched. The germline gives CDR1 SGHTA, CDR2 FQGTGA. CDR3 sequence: CASSLWGRQGNTGELFF. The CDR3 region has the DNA TGTGCCAGCAGCTTATGGGGCCGACAGGGGAACACCGGGGAGCTGTTTTTT.

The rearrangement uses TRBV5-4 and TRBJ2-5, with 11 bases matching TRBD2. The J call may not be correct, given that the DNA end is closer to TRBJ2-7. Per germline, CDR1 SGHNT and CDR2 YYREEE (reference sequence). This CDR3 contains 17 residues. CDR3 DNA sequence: TGTGCCAGCAGCTTGGGAGTTACTAGCGGGAGCTCCTACGAGCAGTACTTC. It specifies CASSLGVTSGSSYEQYF.

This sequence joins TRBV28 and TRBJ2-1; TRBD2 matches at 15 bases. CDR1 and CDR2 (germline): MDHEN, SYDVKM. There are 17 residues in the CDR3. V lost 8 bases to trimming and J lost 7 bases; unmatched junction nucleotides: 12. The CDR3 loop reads CASLPWTSGGASNEQFF. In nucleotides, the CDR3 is TGTGCCAGCCTCCCATGGACTAGCGGGGGGGCCTCAAATGAGCAGTTCTTC.

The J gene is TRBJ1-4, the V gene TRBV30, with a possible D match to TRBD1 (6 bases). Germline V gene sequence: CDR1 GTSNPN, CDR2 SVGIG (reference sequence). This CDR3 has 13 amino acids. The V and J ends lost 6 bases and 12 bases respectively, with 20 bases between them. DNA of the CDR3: TGTGCCTGTTCCGATGGGGGGGGCGTCCAACTGTTTTTT. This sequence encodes CACSDGGGVQLFF. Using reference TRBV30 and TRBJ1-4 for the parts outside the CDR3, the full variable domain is SQTIHQWPATLVQPVGSPLSLECTVEGTSNPNLYWYRQAAGRGLQLLFYSVGIGQISSEVPQNLSASRPQDRQFILSSKKLLLSDSGFYLCACSDGGGVQLFFGSGTQLSVL.

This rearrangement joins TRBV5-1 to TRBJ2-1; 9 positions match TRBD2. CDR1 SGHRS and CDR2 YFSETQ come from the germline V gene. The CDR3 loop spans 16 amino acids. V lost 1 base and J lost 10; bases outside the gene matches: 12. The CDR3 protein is CASSLFPAGGPLEQFF. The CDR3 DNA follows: TGCGCCAGCAGCTTGTTCCCTGCGGGGGGGCCGCTGGAGCAGTTCTTC. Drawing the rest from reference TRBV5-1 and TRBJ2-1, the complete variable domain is KAGVTQTPRYLIKTRGQQVTLSCSPISGHRSVSWYQQTPGQGLQFLFEYFSETQRNKGNFPGRFSGRQFSNSRSEMNVSTLELGDSALYLCASSLFPAGGPLEQFFGPGTRLTVL.

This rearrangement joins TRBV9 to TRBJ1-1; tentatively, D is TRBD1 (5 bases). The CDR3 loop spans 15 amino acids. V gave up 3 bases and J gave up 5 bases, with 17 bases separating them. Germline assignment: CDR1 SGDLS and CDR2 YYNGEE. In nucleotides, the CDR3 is TGTGCCAGCAGCGGCCTCCAGGGTGTTGGGACTGAAGCTTTCTTT. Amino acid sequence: CASSGLQGVGTEAFF.

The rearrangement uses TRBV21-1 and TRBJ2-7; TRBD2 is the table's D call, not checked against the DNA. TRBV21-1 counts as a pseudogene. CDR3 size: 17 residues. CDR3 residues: CAISQIIPGLQSYEQYF. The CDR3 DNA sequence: TGTGCCATCTCACAGATTATACCGGGACTCCAATCCTACGAGCAGTACTTC.

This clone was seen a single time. CDR3 amino acids: CASRGTGNQPQHF. The CDR3 region has the DNA TGTGCCAGCAGGGGGACAGGAAATCAGCCCCAGCATTTT. The V call is TRBV2, the J call TRBJ1-5; 8 positions agree with TRBD1. The V segment lost 6 bases and the J segment 4 bases; nucleotides outside the gene matches: 2. Per germline, CDR1 SNHLY and CDR2 FYNNEI. This CDR3 comprises 13 residues.

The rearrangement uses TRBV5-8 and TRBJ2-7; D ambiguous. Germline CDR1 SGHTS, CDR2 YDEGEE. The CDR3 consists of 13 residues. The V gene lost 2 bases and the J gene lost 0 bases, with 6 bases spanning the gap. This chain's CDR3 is CASSFPGSYEQYF. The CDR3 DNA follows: TGTGCCAGCAGCTTTCCGGGCTCCTACGAGCAGTACTTC. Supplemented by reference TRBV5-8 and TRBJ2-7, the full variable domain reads EAGVTQSPTHLIKTRGQQATLRCSPISGHTSVYWYQQALGLGLQFLLWYDEGEERNRGNFPPRFSGRQFPNYSSELNVNALELEDSALYLCASSFPGSYEQYFGPGTRLTVT.

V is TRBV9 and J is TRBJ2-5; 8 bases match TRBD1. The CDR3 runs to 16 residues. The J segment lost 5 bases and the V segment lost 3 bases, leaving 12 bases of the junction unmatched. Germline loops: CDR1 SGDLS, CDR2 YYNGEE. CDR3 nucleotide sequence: TGTGCCAGCAGCGACTCCGGGACAGGCGGGGCGGAGACCCAGTACTTC. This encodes CASSDSGTGGAETQYF.

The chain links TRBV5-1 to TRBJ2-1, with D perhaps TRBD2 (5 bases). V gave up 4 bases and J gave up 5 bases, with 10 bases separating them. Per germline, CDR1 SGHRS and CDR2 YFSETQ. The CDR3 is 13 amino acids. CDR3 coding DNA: TGCGCCAGCAGCCCGGGAATTAACAATGAGCAGTTCTTC. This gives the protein CASSPGINNEQFF.

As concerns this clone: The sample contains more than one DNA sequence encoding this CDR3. The CDR3 loop is CASSSTGGNQPQHF. CDR3 in DNA: TGTGCCAGTAGTTCAACAGGGGGAAATCAGCCCCAGCATTTT. This rearrangement joins TRBV19 to TRBJ1-5, with 8 bases that match TRBD1. The V segment lost 5 bases and the J segment 4 bases; nucleotides outside the gene matches: 4. CDR1 and CDR2 (germline): LNHDA, SQIVND (reference sequence). The CDR3 is made up of 14 amino acids.

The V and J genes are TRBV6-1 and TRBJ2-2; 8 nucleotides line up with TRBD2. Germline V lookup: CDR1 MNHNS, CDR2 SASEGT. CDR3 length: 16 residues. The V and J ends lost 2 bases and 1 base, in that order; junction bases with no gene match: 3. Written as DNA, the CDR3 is TGTGCCAGCAGTGAATTCACTAGCGGGAACACCGGGGAGCTGTTTTTT. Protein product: CASSEFTSGNTGELFF.

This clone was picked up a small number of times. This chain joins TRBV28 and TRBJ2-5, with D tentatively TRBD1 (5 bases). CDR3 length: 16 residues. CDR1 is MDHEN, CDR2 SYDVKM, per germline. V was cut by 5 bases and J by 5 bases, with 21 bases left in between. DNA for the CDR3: TGTGCCAGCAGTAAACTTGACCCCAGGGTTGGGGAGACCCAGTACTTC. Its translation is CASSKLDPRVGETQYF.

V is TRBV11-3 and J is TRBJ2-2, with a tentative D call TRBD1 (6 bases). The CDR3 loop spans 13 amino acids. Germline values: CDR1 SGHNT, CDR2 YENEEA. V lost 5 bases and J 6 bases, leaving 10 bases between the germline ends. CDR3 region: CASSRTVSGELFF. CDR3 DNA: TGTGCCAGCAGCCGGACAGTTTCCGGGGAGCTGTTTTTT.

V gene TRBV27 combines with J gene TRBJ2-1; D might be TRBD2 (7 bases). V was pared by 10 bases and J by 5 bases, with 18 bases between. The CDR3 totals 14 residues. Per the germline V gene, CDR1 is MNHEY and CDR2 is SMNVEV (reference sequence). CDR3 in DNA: TGTGCCACCAGGGACGGGGGGCTCGACAATGAGCAGTTCTTC. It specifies CATRDGGLDNEQFF.

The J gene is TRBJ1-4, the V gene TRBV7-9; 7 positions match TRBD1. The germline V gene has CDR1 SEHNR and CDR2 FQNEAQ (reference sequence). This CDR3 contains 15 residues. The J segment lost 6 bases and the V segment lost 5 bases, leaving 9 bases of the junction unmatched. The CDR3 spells CASSPGTEGYEKLFF. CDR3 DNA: TGTGCCAGCAGCCCGGGGACAGAAGGGTATGAAAAACTGTTTTTT.

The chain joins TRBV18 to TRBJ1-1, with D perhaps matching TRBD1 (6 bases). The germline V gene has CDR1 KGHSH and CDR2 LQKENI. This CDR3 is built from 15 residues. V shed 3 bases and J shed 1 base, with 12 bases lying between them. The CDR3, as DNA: TGTGCCAGCTCACCTTCGGAACAGGGGAACACTGAAGCTTTCTTT. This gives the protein CASSPSEQGNTEAFF.

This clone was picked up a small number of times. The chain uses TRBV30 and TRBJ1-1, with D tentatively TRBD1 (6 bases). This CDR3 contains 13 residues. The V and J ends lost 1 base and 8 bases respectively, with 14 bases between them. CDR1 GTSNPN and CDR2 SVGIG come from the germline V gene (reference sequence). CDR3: CAWSGGQGAEAFF. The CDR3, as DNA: TGTGCCTGGAGTGGGGGGCAGGGAGCCGAAGCTTTCTTT.

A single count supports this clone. The CDR3 loop reads CASSIPANTGELFF. The DNA for the CDR3 is TGTGCCAGTAGCATACCCGCGAACACCGGGGAGCTGTTTTTT. The genes are TRBV19 and TRBJ2-2; D is undetermined. Per the germline V gene, CDR1 is LNHDA and CDR2 is SQIVND (reference sequence). The V end lost 6 bases, the J end lost 0 bases, and 8 bases lay between the germline ends. The CDR3 runs 14 residues.

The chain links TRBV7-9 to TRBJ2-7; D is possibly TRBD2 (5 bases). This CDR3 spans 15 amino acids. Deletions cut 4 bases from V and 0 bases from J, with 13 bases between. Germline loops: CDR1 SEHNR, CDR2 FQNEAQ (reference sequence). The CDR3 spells CASSSNSGSSYEQYF. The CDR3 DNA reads TGTGCCAGCAGCTCCAATAGTGGGAGCTCCTACGAGCAGTACTTC.

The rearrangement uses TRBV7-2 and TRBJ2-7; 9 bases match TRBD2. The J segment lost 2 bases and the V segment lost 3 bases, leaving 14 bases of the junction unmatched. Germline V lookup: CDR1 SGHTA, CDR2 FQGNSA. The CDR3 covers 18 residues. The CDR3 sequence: CASSFGALGLAYTYEQYF. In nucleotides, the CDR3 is TGTGCCAGCAGCTTCGGGGCCCTGGGACTAGCCTACACCTACGAGCAGTACTTC.

The CDR3 protein is CASSPPDSIKTQYF. In DNA, the CDR3 is TGTGCCAGCAGTCCCCCGGACTCTATTAAGACCCAGTACTTC. V and J are TRBV28 and TRBJ2-5, with D perhaps matching TRBD2 (5 bases). The CDR3 covers 14 residues. Trimming removed 5 bases from V and 6 bases from J, with 16 bases in between. Looked up from germline, CDR1 is MDHEN and CDR2 is SYDVKM.

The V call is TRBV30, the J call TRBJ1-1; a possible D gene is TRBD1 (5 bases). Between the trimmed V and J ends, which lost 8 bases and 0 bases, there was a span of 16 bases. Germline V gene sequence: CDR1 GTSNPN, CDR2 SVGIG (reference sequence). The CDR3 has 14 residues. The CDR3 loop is CAGVAGQVNTEAFF. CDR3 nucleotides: TGTGCCGGGGTCGCGGGGCAGGTGAACACTGAAGCTTTCTTT.

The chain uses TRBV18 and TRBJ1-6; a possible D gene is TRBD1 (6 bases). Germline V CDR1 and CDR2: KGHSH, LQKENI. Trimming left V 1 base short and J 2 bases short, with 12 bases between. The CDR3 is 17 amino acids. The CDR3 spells CASSPLRGSAYNSPLHF. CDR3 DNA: TGTGCCAGCTCACCACTCAGGGGTAGCGCCTATAATTCACCCCTCCACTTT.

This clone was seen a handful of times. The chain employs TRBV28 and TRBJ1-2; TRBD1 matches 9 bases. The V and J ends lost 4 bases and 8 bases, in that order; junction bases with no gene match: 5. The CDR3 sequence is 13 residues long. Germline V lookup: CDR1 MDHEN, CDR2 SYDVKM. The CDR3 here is CASSSGQGGGYTF. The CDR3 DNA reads TGTGCCAGCAGTTCGGGACAGGGAGGAGGCTACACCTTC.

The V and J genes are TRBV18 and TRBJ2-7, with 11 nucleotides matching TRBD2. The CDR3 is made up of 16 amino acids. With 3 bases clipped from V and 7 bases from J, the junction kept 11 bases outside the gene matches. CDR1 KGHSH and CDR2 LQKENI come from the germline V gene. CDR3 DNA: TGTGCCAGCTCACCCCTACTAGCGGGAGATTCTGGGGAGCAGTACTTC. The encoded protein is CASSPLLAGDSGEQYF.

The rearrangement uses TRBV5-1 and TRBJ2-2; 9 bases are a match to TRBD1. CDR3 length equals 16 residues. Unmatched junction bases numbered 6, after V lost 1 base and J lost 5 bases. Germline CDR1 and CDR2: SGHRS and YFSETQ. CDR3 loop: CASSLSGQGRTGELFF. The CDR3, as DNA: TGCGCCAGCAGCTTGTCGGGACAGGGAAGGACCGGGGAGCTGTTTTTT.

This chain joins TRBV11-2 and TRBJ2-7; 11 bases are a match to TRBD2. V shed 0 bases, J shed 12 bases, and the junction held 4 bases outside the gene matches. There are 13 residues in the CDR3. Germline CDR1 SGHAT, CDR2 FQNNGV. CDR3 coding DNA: TGTGCCAGCAGCTTAGACGTAGCGGGAGGGTTGTACTTC. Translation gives CASSLDVAGGLYF.

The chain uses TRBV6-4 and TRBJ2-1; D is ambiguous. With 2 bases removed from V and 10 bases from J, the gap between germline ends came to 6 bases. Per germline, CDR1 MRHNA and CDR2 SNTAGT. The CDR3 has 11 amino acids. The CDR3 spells CASSDRGEQFF. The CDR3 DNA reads TGTGCCAGCAGTGACAGAGGAGAGCAGTTCTTC.

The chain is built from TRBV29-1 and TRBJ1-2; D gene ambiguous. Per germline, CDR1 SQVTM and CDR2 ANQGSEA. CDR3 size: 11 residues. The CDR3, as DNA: TGCAGTACTCGGTTACCCTATGGCTACACCTTC. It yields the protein CSTRLPYGYTF.